This TCR beta chain originates from a study of shared clonotypes between healthy human individuals. The overall study: With ages of 18 to 49, the donors were a couple of women and three men. Points from the study as a whole: The study's rarefaction showed incomplete sorted-subset sequencing despite large depth.

The data were produced by immunoSEQ multiplex PCR, yet TCRdb's version contains in-frame clones alone and is incomplete. The sample contains about 1.9 million clones, 90% to 95% of which appear only once. This clone was picked up a small number of times. Its target is not known. Positively selected for CCR7, the CD45RO-negative cells used as naive CD8 cells excluded terminally differentiated effector memory CD45RA+ cells. V was cut by 4 bases and J by 4 bases, with 14 bases left in between. CDR3 length: 14 amino acids. Germline CDR1 SGDLS, CDR2 YYNGEE. The sequenced material came from naive CD8+ T cells from PBMCs. The chain combines TRBV9 with TRBJ1-1; weak D call: TRBD1 (6 bases). This sequence was found in a young man in good health. Some clones in this sample may be carry-over from other donors' samples. CDR3 DNA sequence: TGTGCCAGCAGCAACCATCAGGGGCTCACTGAAGCTTTCTTT. Its translation: CASSNHQGLTEAFF.